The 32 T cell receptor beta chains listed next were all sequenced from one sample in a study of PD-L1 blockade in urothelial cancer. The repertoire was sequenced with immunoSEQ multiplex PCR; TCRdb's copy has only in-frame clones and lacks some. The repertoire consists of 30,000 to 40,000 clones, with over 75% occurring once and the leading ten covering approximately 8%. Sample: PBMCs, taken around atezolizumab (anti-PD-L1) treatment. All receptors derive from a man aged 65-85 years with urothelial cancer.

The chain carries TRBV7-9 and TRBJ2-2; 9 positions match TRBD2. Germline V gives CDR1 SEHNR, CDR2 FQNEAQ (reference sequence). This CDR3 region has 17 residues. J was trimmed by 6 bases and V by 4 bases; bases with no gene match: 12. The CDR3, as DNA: TGTGCCAGCAGCTCCGGCGGAGCGGGAGGAAGGGCCGGGGAGCTGTTTTTT. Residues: CASSSGGAGGRAGELFF.

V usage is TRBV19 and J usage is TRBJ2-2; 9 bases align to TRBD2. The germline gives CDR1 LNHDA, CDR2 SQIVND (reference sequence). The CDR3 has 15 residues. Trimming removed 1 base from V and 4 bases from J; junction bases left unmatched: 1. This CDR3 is CASSIAAGGTGELFF. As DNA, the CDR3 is TGTGCCAGTAGTATAGCAGCGGGGGGCACCGGGGAGCTGTTTTTT. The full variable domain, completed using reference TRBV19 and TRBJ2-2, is DGGITQSPKYLFRKEGQNVTLSCEQNLNHDAMYWYRQDPGQGLRLIYYSQIVNDFQKGDIAEGYSVSREKKESFPLTVTSAQKNPTAFYLCASSIAAGGTGELFFGEGSRLTVL.

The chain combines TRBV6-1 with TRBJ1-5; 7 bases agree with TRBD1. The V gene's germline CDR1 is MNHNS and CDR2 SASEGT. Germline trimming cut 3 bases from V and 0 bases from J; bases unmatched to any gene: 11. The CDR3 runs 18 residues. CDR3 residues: CASSDGARGRYSNQPQHF. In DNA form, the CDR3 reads TGTGCCAGCAGTGATGGGGCGAGGGGGCGCTATAGCAATCAGCCCCAGCATTTT.

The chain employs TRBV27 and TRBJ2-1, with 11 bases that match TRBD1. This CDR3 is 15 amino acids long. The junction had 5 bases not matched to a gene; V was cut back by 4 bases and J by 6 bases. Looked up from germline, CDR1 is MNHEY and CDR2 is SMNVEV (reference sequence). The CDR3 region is CASSSRDRGINEQFF. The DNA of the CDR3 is TGTGCCAGCAGTTCCCGGGACAGGGGGATCAATGAGCAGTTCTTC.

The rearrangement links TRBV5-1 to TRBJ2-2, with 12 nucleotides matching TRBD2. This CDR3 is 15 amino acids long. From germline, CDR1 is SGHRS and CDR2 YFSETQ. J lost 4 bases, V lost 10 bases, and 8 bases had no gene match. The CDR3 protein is CAGSPSGRATGELFF. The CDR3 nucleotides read TGCGCCGGGTCCCCTAGCGGGAGGGCCACCGGGGAGCTGTTTTTT.

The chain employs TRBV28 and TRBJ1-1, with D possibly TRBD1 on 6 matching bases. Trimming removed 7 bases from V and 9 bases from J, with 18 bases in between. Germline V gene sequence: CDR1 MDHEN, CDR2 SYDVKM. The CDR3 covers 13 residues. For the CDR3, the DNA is TGTGCCAGCATCCATGAGGGGGGGCATAAAGCTTTCTTT. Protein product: CASIHEGGHKAFF. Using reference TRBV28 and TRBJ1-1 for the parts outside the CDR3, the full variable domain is DVKVTQSSRYLVKRTGEKVFLECVQDMDHENMFWYRQDPGLGLRLIYFSYDVKMKEKGDIPEGYSVSREKKERFSLILESASTNQTSMYLCASIHEGGHKAFFGQGTRLTVV.

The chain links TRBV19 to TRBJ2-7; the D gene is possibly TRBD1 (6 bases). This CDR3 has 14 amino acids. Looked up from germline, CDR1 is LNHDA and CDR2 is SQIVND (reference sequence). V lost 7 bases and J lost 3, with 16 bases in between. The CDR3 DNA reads TGTGCCAGTAACAATACAGGGACCTACTACGAGCAGTACTTC. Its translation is CASNNTGTYYEQYF.

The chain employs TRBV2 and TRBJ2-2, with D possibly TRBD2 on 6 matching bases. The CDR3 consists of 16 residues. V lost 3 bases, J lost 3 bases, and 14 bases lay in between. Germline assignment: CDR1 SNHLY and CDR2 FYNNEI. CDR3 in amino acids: CASSDGTGEYTGELFF. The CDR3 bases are TGTGCCAGCAGTGACGGGACGGGGGAATACACCGGGGAGCTGTTTTTT.

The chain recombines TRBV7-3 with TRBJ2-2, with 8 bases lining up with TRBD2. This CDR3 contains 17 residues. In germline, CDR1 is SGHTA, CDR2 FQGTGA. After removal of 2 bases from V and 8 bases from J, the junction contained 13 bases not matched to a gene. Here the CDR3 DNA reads TGTGCCAGCAGCTTACGCCCAGAGGGGCTAGCGGGTGGGGAGCTGTTTTTT. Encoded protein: CASSLRPEGLAGGELFF.

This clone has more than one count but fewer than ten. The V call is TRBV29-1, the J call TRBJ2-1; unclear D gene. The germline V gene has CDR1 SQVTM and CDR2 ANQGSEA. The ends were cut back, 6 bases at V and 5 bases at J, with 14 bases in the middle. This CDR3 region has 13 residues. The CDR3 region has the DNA TGCAGCGTCGTCAGCGCTAGAGACAATGAGCAGTTCTTC. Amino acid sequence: CSVVSARDNEQFF.

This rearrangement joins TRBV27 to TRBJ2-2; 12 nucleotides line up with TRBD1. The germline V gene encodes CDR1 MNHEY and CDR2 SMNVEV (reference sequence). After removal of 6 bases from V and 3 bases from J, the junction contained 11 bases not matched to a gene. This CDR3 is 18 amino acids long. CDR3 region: CASRAGTGGAEDTGELFF. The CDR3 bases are TGTGCCAGCAGGGCCGGGACAGGGGGCGCGGAAGACACCGGGGAGCTGTTTTTT.

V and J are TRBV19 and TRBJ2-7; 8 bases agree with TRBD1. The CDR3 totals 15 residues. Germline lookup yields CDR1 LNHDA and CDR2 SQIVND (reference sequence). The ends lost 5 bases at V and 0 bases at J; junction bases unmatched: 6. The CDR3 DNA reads TGTGCCAGTAGTGCCCACAGGGGGAACTCCTACGAGCAGTACTTC. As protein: CASSAHRGNSYEQYF.

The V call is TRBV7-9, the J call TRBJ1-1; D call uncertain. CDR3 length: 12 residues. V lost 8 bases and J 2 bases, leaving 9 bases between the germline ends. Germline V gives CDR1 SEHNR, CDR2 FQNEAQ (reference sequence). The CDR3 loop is CASRPGNTEAFF. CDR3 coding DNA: TGTGCCAGCCGCCCGGGTAACACTGAAGCTTTCTTT. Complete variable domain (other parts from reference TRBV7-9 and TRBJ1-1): DTGVSQNPRHKITKRGQNVTFRCDPISEHNRLYWYRQTLGQGPEFLTYFQNEAQLEKSRLLSDRFSAERPKGSFSTLEIQRTEQGDSAMYLCASRPGNTEAFFGQGTRLTVV.

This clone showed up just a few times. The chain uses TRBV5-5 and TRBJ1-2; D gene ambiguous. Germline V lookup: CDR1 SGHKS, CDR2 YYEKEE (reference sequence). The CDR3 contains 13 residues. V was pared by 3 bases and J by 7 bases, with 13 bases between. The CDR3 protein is CASSSRAEGGYTF. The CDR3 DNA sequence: TGTGCCAGCAGCTCCCGGGCGGAGGGTGGCTACACCTTC. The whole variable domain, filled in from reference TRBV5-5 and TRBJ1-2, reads DAGVTQSPTHLIKTRGQQVTLRCSPISGHKSVSWYQQVLGQGPQFIFQYYEKEERGRGNFPDRFSARQFPNYSSELNVNALLLGDSALYLCASSSRAEGGYTFGSGTRLTVV.

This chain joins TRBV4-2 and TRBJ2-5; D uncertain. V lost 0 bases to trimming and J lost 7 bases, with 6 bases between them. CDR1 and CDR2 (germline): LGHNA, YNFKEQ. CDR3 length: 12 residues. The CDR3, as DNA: TGTGCCAGCAGCCAAGATCACAGGACCCAGTACTTC. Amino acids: CASSQDHRTQYF.

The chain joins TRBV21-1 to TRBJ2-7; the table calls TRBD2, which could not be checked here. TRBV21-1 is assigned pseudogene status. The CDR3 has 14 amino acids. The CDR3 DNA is TGTGCCAGTCCTATTGAGGGGAGGTCCTACGAGCAGTACTTC. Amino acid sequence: CASPIEGRSYEQYF.

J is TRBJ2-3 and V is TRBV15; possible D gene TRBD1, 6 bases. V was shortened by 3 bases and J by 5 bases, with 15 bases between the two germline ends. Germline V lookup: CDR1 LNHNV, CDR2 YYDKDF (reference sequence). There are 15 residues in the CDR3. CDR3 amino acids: CATSSYPGAGDTQYF. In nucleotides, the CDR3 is TGTGCCACCAGCAGTTACCCAGGGGCCGGAGATACGCAGTATTTT. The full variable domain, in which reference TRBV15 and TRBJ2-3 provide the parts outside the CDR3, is DAMVIQNPRYQVTQFGKPVTLSCSQTLNHNVMYWYQQKSSQAPKLLFHYYDKDFNNEADTPDNFQSRRPNTSFCFLDIRSPGLGDTAMYLCATSSYPGAGDTQYFGPGTRLTVL.

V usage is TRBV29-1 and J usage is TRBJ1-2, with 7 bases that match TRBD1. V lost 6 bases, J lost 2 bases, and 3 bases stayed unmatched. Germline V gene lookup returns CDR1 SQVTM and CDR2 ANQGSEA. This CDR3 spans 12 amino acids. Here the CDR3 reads CSVGDRNYGYTF. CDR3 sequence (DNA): TGCAGCGTCGGGGACAGAAACTATGGCTACACCTTC.

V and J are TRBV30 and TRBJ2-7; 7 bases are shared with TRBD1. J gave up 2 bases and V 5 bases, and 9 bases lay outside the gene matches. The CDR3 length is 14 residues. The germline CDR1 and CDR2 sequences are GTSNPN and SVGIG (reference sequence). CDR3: CAWQPGQFPYEQYF. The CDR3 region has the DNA TGTGCCTGGCAACCGGGACAGTTTCCCTACGAGCAGTACTTC.

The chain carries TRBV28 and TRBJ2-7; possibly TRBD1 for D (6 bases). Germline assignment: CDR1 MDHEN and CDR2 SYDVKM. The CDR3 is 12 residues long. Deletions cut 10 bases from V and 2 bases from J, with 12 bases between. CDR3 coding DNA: TGTGCCATCCAGGGGCAGACCTACGAGCAGTACTTC. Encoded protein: CAIQGQTYEQYF.

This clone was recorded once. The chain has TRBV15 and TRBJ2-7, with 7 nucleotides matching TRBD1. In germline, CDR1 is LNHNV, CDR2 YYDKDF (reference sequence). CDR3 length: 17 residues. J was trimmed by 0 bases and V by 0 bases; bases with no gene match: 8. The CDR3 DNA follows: TGTGCCACCAGCAGAGAGATCGGGACAGTATTCTCCTACGAGCAGTACTTC. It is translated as CATSREIGTVFSYEQYF. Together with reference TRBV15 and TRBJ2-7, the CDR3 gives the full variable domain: DAMVIQNPRYQVTQFGKPVTLSCSQTLNHNVMYWYQQKSSQAPKLLFHYYDKDFNNEADTPDNFQSRRPNTSFCFLDIRSPGLGDTAMYLCATSREIGTVFSYEQYFGPGTRLTVT.

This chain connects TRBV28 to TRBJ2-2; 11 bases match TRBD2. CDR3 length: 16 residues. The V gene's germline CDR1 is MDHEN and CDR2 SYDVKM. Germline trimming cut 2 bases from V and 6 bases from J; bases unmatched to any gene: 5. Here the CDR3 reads CASSLASGRPPGELFF. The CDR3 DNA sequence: TGTGCCAGCAGTTTAGCTAGCGGGAGGCCCCCCGGGGAGCTGTTTTTT. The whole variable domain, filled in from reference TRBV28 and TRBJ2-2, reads DVKVTQSSRYLVKRTGEKVFLECVQDMDHENMFWYRQDPGLGLRLIYFSYDVKMKEKGDIPEGYSVSREKKERFSLILESASTNQTSMYLCASSLASGRPPGELFFGEGSRLTVL.

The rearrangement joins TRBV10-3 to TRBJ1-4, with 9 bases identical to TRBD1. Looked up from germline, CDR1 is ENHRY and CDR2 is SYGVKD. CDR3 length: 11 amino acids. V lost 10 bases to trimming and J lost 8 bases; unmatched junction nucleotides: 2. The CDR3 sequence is CATGQGEKLFF. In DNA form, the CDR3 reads TGTGCCACGGGACAGGGCGAAAAACTGTTTTTT.

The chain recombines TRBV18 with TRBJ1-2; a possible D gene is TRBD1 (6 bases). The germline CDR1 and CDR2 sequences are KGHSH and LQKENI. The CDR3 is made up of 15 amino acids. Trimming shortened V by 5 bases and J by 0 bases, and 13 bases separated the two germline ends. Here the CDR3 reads CASSYPGQANYGYTF. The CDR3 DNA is TGTGCCAGCTCATACCCGGGACAAGCTAACTATGGCTACACCTTC.

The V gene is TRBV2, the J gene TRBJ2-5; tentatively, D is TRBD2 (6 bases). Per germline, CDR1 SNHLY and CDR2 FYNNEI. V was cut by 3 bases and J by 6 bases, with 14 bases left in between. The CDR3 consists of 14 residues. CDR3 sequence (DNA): TGTGCCAGCAGTGACGGGAGCGCAATCCAGACCCAGTACTTC. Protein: CASSDGSAIQTQYF.

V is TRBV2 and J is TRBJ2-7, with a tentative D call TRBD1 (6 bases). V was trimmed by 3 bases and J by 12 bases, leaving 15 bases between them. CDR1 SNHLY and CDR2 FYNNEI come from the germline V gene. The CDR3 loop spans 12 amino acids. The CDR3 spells CASSDRGGSRYF. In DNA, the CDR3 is TGTGCCAGCAGTGACAGGGGCGGAAGTAGGTACTTC.

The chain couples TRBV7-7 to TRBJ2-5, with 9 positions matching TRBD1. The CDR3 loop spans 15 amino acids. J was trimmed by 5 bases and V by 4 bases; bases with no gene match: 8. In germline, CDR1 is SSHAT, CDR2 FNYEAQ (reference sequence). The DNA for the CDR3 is TGTGCCAGCAGCTCCGGGACAGGGTGGAGGGAGACCCAGTACTTC. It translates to CASSSGTGWRETQYF.

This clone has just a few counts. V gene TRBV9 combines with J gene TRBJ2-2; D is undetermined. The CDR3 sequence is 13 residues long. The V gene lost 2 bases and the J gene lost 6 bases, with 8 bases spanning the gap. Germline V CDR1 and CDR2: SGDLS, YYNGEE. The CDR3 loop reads CASSVMEPGELFF. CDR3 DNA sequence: TGTGCCAGCAGCGTGATGGAGCCCGGGGAGCTGTTTTTT. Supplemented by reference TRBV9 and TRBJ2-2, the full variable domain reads DSGVTQTPKHLITATGQRVTLRCSPRSGDLSVYWYQQSLDQGLQFLIQYYNGEERAKGNILERFSAQQFPDLHSELNLSSLELGDSALYFCASSVMEPGELFFGEGSRLTVL.

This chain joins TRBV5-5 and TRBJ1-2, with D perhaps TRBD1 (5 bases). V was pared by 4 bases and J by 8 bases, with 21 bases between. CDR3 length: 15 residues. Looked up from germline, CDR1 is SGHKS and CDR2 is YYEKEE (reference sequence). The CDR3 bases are TGTGCCAGCAGCCTATGGACAAACCTTCTGGGGGGCTACACCTTC. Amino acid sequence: CASSLWTNLLGGYTF.

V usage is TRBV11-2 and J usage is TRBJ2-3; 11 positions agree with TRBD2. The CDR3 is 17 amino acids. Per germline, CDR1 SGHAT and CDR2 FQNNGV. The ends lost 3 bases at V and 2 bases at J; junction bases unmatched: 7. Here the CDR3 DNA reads TGTGCCAGCAGCTTCGCCGGGACTAGCGGAGCCACAGATACGCAGTATTTT. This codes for CASSFAGTSGATDTQYF.

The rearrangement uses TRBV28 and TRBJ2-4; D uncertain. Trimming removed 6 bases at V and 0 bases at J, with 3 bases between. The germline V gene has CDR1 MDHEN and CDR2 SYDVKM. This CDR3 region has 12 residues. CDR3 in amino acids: CASSIAKNIQYF. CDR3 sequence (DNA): TGTGCCAGCAGCATAGCCAAAAACATTCAGTACTTC.

This CDR3 is CASSFSRTGGDHEQFF. CDR3 DNA sequence: TGTGCCAGCAGTTTTTCAAGGACAGGGGGTGACCATGAGCAGTTCTTC. The J gene is TRBJ2-1, the V gene TRBV27, with 10 bases that match TRBD1. This CDR3 is 16 amino acids long. Trimming at V came to 3 bases and at J to 8 bases, leaving 10 bases not matched to a gene. The germline V gene has CDR1 MNHEY and CDR2 SMNVEV (reference sequence).